This T cell receptor beta chain was captured in a study of cytomegalovirus exposure and HLA in healthy donors. General study findings and limits: A few of the chains that were CMV-associated were confirmed in vitro to be specific for CMV antigens. There were some public TCRs occurring in many donors, but most TCR sequences were rare. Later, an analysis found that TCR clusters from the first cohort tended to co-occur in the 120 validation repertoires.

Profiling relied on immunoSEQ multiplex PCR, and the TCRdb table lists in-frame clones only, not all of them. The sample lists around 190,000 clones; about 81% were seen once. In the case of this clone: Its specificity is not known.

The sequencing input was PBMCs. This TCR came from a woman in her 30s in good health and CMV-seronegative.

This chain's CDR3 is CASMYRAGTEAFF. The CDR3, as DNA: TGTGCCAGCATGTACAGGGCGGGCACTGAAGCTTTCTTT. The rearrangement joins TRBV27 to TRBJ1-1; a possible D gene is TRBD1 (6 bases). Trimming shortened V by 7 bases and J by 4 bases, and 13 bases separated the two germline ends. Germline assignment: CDR1 MNHEY and CDR2 SMNVEV (reference sequence). This CDR3 is built from 13 residues.